This TCR beta chain was found in a study of OX40 agonist ivuxolimab in advanced cancers. Study-wide results and limits: Researchers did not determine the expanded peripheral T cells' antigen specificity.

Germline CDR1 LGHNA, CDR2 YSLEER. The CDR3 is made up of 16 amino acids. With 1 base clipped from V and 5 bases from J, the junction kept 3 bases outside the gene matches. The table came from immunoSEQ multiplex PCR; TCRdb's copy has only in-frame clones and leaves some out. The sample carries some 74,000 clones, about 94% recorded once. A note on this clone: Its antigen is as yet unknown.

The source is an adult with an advanced solid tumor such as melanoma, head and neck, liver or kidney cancer. The V gene is TRBV4-3, the J gene TRBJ2-2; 11 bases fit TRBD2. The sequencing used CD4+ or CD8+ T cells sorted from blood, collected in a trial of the OX40 agonist ivuxolimab. CDR3 sequence (DNA): TGCGCCAGCAGCCAAGTACTAGCGGGAGAAACCGGGGAGCTGTTTTTT. Translating gives CASSQVLAGETGELFF.